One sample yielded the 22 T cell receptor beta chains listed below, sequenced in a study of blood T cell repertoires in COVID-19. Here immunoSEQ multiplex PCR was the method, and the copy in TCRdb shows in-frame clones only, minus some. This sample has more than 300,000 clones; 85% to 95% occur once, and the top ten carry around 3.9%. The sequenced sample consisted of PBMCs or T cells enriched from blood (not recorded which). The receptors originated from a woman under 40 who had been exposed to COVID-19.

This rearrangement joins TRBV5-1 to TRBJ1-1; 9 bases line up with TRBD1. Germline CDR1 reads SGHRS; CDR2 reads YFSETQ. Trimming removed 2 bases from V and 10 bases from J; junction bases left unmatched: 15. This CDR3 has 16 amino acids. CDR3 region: CASSLAYPGQGEGAFF. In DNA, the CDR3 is TGCGCCAGCAGCTTAGCCTACCCGGGACAGGGAGAAGGAGCTTTCTTT.

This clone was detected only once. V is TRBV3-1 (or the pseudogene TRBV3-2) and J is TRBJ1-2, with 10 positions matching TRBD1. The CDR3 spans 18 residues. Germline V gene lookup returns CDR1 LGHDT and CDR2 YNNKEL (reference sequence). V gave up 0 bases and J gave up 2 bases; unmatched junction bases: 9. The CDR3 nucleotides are TGTGCCAGCAGCCAAGATCCGTGGGACAGGGGAGGCAACTATGGCTACACCTTC. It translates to CASSQDPWDRGGNYGYTF.

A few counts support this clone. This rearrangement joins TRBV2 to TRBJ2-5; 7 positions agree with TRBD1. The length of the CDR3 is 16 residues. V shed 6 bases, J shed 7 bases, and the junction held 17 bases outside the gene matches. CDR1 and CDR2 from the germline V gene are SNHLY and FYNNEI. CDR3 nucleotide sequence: TGTGCCAGCAGGGGACAGTCAGGAGTTTCTTTATGGACCCAGTACTTC. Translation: CASRGQSGVSLWTQYF.

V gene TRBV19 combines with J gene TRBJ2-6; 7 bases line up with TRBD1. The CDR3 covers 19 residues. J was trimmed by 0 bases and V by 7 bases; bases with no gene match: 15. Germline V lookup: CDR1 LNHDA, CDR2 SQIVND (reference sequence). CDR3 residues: CASKGGPHLGFSGANVLTF. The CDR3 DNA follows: TGTGCCAGTAAAGGGGGCCCGCATTTGGGATTCTCTGGGGCCAACGTCCTGACTTTC.

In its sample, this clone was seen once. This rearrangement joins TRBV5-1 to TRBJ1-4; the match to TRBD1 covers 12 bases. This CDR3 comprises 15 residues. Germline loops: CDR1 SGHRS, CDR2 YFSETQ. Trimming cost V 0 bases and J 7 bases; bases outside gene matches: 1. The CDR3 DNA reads TGCGCCAGCAGCTTGGAGGGACAGGGGGCTGAAAAACTGTTTTTT. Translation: CASSLEGQGAEKLFF. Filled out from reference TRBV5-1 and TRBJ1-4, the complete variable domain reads KAGVTQTPRYLIKTRGQQVTLSCSPISGHRSVSWYQQTPGQGLQFLFEYFSETQRNKGNFPGRFSGRQFSNSRSEMNVSTLELGDSALYLCASSLEGQGAEKLFFGSGTQLSVL.

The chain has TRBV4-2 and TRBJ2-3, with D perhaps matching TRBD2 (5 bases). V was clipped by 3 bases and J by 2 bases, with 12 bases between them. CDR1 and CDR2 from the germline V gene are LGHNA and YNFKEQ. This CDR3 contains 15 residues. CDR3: CASSHDRGDTDTQYF. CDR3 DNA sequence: TGTGCCAGCAGCCATGATCGGGGTGACACAGATACGCAGTATTTT.

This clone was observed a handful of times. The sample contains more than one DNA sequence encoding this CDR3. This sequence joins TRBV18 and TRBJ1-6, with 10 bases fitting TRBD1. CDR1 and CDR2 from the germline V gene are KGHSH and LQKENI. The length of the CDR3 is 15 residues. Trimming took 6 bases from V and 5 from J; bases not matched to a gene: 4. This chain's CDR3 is CASSPGTGDNSPLHF. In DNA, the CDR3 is TGTGCCAGCTCGCCCGGGACAGGGGATAATTCACCCCTCCACTTT.

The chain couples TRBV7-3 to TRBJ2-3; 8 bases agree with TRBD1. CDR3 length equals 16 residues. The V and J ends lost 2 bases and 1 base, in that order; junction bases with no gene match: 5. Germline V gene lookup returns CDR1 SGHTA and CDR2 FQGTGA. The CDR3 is CASSLLSGGRTDTQYF. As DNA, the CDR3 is TGTGCCAGCAGCTTATTGTCAGGGGGCCGCACAGATACGCAGTATTTT.

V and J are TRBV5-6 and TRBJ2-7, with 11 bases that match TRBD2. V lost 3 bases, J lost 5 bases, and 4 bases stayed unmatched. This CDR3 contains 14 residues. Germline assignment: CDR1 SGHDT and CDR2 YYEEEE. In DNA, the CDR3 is TGTGCCAGCAGCTGGGGACTAGCGGTTCACGAGCAGTACTTC. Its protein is CASSWGLAVHEQYF. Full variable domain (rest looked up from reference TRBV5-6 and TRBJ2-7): DAGVTQSPTHLIKTRGQQVTLRCSPKSGHDTVSWYQQALGQGPQFIFQYYEEEERQRGNFPDRFSGHQFPNYSSELNVNALLLGDSALYLCASSWGLAVHEQYFGPGTRLTVT.

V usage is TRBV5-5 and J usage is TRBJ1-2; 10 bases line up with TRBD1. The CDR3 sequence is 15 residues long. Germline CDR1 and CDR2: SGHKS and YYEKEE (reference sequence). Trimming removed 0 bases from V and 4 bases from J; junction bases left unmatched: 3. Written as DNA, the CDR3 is TGTGCCAGCAGCTTGGCGGGACAGGGGAGCTATGGCTACACCTTC. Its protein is CASSLAGQGSYGYTF.

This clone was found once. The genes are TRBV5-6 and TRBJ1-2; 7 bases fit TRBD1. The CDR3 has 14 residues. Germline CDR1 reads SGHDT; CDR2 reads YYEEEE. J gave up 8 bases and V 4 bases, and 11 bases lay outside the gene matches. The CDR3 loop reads CASSQRQGWPGYTF. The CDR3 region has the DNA TGTGCCAGCAGCCAACGACAGGGCTGGCCCGGCTACACCTTC.

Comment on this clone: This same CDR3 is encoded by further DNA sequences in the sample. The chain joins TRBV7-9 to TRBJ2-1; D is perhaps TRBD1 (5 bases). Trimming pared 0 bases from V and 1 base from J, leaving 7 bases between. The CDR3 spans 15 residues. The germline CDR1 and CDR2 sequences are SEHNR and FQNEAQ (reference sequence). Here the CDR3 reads CASSLAQGSYNEQFF. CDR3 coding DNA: TGTGCCAGCAGCTTAGCTCAGGGTTCCTACAATGAGCAGTTCTTC.

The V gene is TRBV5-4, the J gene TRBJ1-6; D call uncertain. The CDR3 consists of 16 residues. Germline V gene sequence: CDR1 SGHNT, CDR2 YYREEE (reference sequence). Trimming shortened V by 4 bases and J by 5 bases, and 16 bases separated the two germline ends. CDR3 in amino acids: CASSLWMGGNNSPLHF. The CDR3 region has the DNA TGTGCCAGCAGCCTTTGGATGGGAGGGAATAATTCACCCCTCCACTTT.

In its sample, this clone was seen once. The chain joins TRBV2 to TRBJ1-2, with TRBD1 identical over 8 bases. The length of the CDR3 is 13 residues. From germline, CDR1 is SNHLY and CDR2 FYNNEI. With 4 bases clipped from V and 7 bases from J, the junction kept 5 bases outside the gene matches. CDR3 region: CASSAGQGFGYTF. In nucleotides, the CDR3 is TGTGCCAGCAGTGCCGGACAGGGTTTTGGCTACACCTTC. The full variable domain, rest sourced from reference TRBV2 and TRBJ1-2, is EPEVTQTPSHQVTQMGQEVILRCVPISNHLYFYWYRQILGQKVEFLVSFYNNEISEKSEIFDDQFSVERPDGSNFTLKIRSTKLEDSAMYFCASSAGQGFGYTFGSGTRLTVV.

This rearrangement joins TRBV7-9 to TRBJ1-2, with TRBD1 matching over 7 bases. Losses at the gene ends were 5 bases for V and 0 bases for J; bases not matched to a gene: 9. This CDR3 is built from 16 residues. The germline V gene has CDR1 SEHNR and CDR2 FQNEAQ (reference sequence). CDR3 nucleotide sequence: TGTGCCAGCAGCGCACCGGGACAGCCCTCTAACTATGGCTACACCTTC. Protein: CASSAPGQPSNYGYTF.

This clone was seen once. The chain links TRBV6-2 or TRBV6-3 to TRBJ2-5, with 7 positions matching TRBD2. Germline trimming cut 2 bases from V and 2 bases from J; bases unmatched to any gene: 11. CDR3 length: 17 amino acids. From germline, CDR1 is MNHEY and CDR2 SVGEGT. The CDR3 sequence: CASSYDPSGVFQETQYF. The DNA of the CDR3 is TGTGCCAGCAGTTACGATCCGAGCGGGGTCTTTCAAGAGACCCAGTACTTC.

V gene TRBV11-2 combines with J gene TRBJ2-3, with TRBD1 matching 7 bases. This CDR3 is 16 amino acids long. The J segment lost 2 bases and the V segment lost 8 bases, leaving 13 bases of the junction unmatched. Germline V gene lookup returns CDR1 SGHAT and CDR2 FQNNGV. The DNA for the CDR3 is TGTGCCAGCGGAGGACTCGGGACAGCTCCCACAGATACGCAGTATTTT. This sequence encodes CASGGLGTAPTDTQYF.

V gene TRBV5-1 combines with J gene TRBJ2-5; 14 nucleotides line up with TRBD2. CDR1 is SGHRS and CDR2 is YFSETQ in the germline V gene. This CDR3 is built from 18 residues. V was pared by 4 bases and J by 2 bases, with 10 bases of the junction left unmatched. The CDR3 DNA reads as TGCGCCAGCAGCACCGGGACTAGCGGGGGACTACGTCAAGAGACCCAGTACTTC. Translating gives CASSTGTSGGLRQETQYF.

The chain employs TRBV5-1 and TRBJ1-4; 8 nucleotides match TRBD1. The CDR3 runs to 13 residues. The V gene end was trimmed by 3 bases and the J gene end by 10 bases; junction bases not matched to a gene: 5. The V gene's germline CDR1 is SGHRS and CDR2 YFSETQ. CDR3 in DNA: TGCGCCAGCAGCTCCGGACAGGGATTAAAACTGTTTTTT. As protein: CASSSGQGLKLFF.

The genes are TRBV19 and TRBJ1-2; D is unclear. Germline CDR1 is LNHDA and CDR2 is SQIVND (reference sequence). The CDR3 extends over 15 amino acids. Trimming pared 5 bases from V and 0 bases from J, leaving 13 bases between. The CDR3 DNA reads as TGTGCCAGTAGTGGCGTGGAGGGCGCTAACTATGGCTACACCTTC. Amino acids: CASSGVEGANYGYTF.

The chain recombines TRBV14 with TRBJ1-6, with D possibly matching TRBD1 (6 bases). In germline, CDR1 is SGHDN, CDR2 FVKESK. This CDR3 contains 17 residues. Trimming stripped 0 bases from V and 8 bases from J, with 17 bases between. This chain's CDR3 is CASSQEIWGRGHSPLHF. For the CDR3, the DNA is TGTGCCAGCAGCCAAGAAATTTGGGGCAGGGGTCATTCACCCCTCCACTTT.

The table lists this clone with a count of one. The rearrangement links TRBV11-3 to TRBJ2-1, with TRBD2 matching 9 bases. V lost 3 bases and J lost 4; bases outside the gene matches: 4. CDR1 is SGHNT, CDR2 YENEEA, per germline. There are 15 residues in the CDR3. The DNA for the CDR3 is TGTGCCAGCAGCTTTGGCGGGGGGGTATACAATGAGCAGTTCTTC. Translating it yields CASSFGGGVYNEQFF.